This section outlines one T cell receptor (beta chain) sequence together with its context. Its target is not known. This CDR3 has 15 residues. J lost 5 bases, V lost 4 bases, and 7 bases had no gene match. In germline, CDR1 is LNHDA, CDR2 SQIVND (reference sequence). The data were obtained in a study of cytomegalovirus exposure and HLA in healthy donors. Study conclusions and caveats: CMV antigen specificity of three CMV-associated chains was confirmed in vitro. Both high specificity and high sensitivity reportedly marked the classifier's diagnosis of cytomegalovirus status. A later analysis found most CMV-associated TCR beta chains apparently HLA-restricted.

PCR was performed using 60 Vbeta and 13 Jbeta primers. As processed by the authors: A later analysis counted 70 million to 85 million unique TCR beta chains, roughly 11 million shared. The table came from immunoSEQ multiplex PCR; TCRdb's copy has only in-frame clones and leaves some out. V, J and clone size are taken as reported in that table, and D and trimming were inferred from the DNA itself. Among about 79,000 clones, 60% to 80% were seen once, and the ten largest hold under 8.5%. The sequence derives from a man between 60 and 75 years old in good health and CMV-seronegative. Sample: PBMCs. The gene calls are TRBV19 and TRBJ2-5; 10 bases line up with TRBD1. DNA for the CDR3: TGTGCCAGTAGTACGTCGACGGGACAGGGGGAGACCCAGTACTTC. It specifies CASSTSTGQGETQYF. Variable domain in full (rest from reference TRBV19 and TRBJ2-5): DGGITQSPKYLFRKEGQNVTLSCEQNLNHDAMYWYRQDPGQGLRLIYYSQIVNDFQKGDIAEGYSVSREKKESFPLTVTSAQKNPTAFYLCASSTSTGQGETQYFGPGTRLLVL.